The sequence of this TCR beta chain was determined in a study of blood T cells in healthy people across ages. Germline CDR1 is MNHEY and CDR2 is SVGEGT. The CDR3 is made up of 15 amino acids. The ends were cut back, 4 bases at V and 1 base at J, with 8 bases in the middle. Then a second PCR, running roughly 7 to 12 cycles, was carried out with a sample-barcoded 5' primer and a J-beta primer mix. A single record per CDR3 protein comes from TCRdb applying MiXCR to the 5' RACE reads. The table lists some 1.5 million distinct CDR3 sequences, under 55% of them singletons. This clonotype was detected only a few times.

The clonotype comes from a woman aged 18-29 years in good health. The chain joins TRBV6-2 or TRBV6-3 to TRBJ1-6, with D tentatively TRBD1 (6 bases). The sequenced sample consisted of blood. CDR3 in amino acids: CASSFGQSYNSPLHF. Here the CDR3 DNA reads TGTGCCAGCAGTTTTGGACAGTCCTATAATTCACCCCTCCACTTT.